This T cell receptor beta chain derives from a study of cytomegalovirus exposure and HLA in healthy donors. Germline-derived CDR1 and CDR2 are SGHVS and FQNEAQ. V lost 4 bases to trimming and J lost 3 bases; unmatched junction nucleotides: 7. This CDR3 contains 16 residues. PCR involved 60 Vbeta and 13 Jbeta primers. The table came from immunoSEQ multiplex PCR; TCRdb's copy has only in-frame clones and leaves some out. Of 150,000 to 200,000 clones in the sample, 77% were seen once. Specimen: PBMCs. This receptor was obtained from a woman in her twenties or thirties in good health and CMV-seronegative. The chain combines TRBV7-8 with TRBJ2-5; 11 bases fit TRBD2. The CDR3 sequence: CASSYTSGSLEETQYF. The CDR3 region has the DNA TGTGCCAGCAGCTATACTAGCGGGAGTCTGGAAGAGACCCAGTACTTC.